These 27 T cell receptor beta chains were all obtained from the same sample, sequenced in a study of CD8 T cells in Susac syndrome. An input of roughly 0.5 to 1 ug of RNA was subjected to reverse transcription using random hexamers. TCRdb recomputed calls from the immunoSEQ multiplex PCR reads with MiXCR, one row per CDR3 protein. The table has around 200,000 distinct CDR3 sequences, around 95% seen once. The sample consisted of CD4+ T cells from PBMCs. The receptors originated from a human donor with multiple sclerosis.

The chain recombines TRBV30 with TRBJ2-5; tentatively, D is TRBD2 (6 bases). The CDR3 has 12 residues. With 8 bases removed from V and 4 bases from J, the gap between germline ends came to 14 bases. CDR1 and CDR2 from the germline V gene are GTSNPN and SVGIG (reference sequence). The CDR3 spells CAMEGVRETQYF. The CDR3 DNA sequence: TGTGCCATGGAGGGCGTGCGAGAGACCCAGTACTTC. The whole variable domain, filled in from reference TRBV30 and TRBJ2-5, reads SQTIHQWPATLVQPVGSPLSLECTVEGTSNPNLYWYRQAAGRGLQLLFYSVGIGQISSEVPQNLSASRPQDRQFILSSKKLLLSDSGFYLCAMEGVRETQYFGPGTRLLVL.

The CDR3 region has the DNA TGTGCCAGCAACCCAGGCAGCCAAGAGACCCAGTACTTC. This sequence encodes CASNPGSQETQYF. The rearrangement links TRBV10-3 to TRBJ2-5, with unresolved D. The CDR3 has 13 residues. The germline CDR1 and CDR2 sequences are ENHRY and SYGVKD. The V end lost 10 bases, the J end lost 1 base, and 13 bases lay between the germline ends.

J is TRBJ2-3 and V is TRBV5-4, with TRBD2 as a possible D gene (5 bases). The CDR3 runs to 16 residues. The V end lost 4 bases, the J end lost 4 bases, and 19 bases lay between the germline ends. Germline assignment: CDR1 SGHNT and CDR2 YYREEE (reference sequence). The CDR3 sequence: CASSPDPGFTADTQYF. The CDR3 region has the DNA TGTGCCAGCAGCCCCGACCCGGGATTTACGGCAGATACGCAGTATTTT.

The V call is TRBV10-3, the J call TRBJ2-3; D perhaps matches TRBD2 (5 bases). Germline V gene data show CDR1 as ENHRY and CDR2 as SYGVKD. The CDR3 has 12 amino acids. V was trimmed by 10 bases and J by 1 base, leaving 9 bases between them. This chain's CDR3 is CASTSGTDTQYF. The CDR3, as DNA: TGTGCCAGCACTAGTGGCACAGATACGCAGTATTTT.

The chain joins TRBV20-1 to TRBJ2-7; D is unresolved. The V gene lost 6 bases and the J gene lost 9 bases, with 15 bases spanning the gap. The germline V gene has CDR1 DFQATT and CDR2 SNEGSKA (reference sequence). The CDR3 totals 11 residues. The CDR3 bases are TGCAGTGCAGGGCGCGCCTCTGGGCAGTACTTC. Its protein product is CSAGRASGQYF.

V gene TRBV7-9 combines with J gene TRBJ1-1, with unresolved D. The CDR3 loop spans 14 amino acids. V gave up 5 bases and J gave up 2 bases, with 12 bases separating them. Germline values: CDR1 SEHNR, CDR2 FQNEAQ (reference sequence). CDR3 in DNA: TGTGCCAGCAGCCAAATTGGTCCAAACACTGAAGCTTTCTTT. Residues: CASSQIGPNTEAFF.

The CDR3 loop is CSARAQGPAEAFF. In DNA, the CDR3 is TGCAGTGCTAGAGCACAGGGCCCAGCTGAAGCTTTCTTT. The genes are TRBV20-1 and TRBJ1-1; D may be TRBD1 (6 bases). The germline V and J ends were trimmed by 1 base and 6 bases, with 12 bases remaining between them. This CDR3 contains 13 residues. CDR1 and CDR2 (germline): DFQATT, SNEGSKA (reference sequence).

The rearrangement links TRBV6-6 to TRBJ2-3, with a weak D call TRBD2 (6 bases). The CDR3 length is 14 residues. Germline-derived CDR1 and CDR2 are MNHNY and SVGAGI (reference sequence). Between the trimmed V and J ends, which lost 5 bases and 0 bases, there was a span of 9 bases. In DNA form, the CDR3 reads TGTGCCAGCAGTCGGGGGATTAGCACAGATACGCAGTATTTT. It specifies CASSRGISTDTQYF.

V usage is TRBV20-1 and J usage is TRBJ1-2, with 7 nucleotides matching TRBD1. From germline, CDR1 is DFQATT and CDR2 SNEGSKA (reference sequence). The CDR3 sequence is 14 residues long. The junction had 11 bases not matched to a gene; V was cut back by 8 bases and J by 2 bases. The chain's CDR3 is CSSRGARGNYGYTF. The CDR3 region has the DNA TGCAGTTCCAGGGGGGCGAGGGGGAACTATGGCTACACCTTC.

The CDR3 DNA sequence: TGTGCCAGCAGTTTCGGCGGGACCCAAGAGACCCAGTACTTC. Amino acid sequence: CASSFGGTQETQYF. The genes are TRBV12-3 or TRBV12-4 and TRBJ2-5; possible D gene TRBD2, 6 bases. The CDR3 runs to 14 residues. With 3 bases removed from V and 1 base from J, the gap between germline ends came to 9 bases.

CDR3 DNA: TGCAGTGCCACGACCGGGACAGAAAACTATGGCTACACCTTC. Translation: CSATTGTENYGYTF. The V gene is TRBV20-1, the J gene TRBJ1-2; 7 positions match TRBD1. The V and J ends lost 6 bases and 2 bases, in that order; junction bases with no gene match: 9. Germline assignment: CDR1 DFQATT and CDR2 SNEGSKA (reference sequence). CDR3 length: 14 amino acids.

CDR3 amino acids: CASSDRRFIYGYTF. Written as DNA, the CDR3 is TGTGCCAGCAGTGACAGGCGATTTATCTATGGCTACACCTTC. The chain couples TRBV2 to TRBJ1-2; D uncertain. V lost 3 bases to trimming and J lost 4 bases, with 12 bases between them. This CDR3 region has 14 residues. Germline assignment: CDR1 SNHLY and CDR2 FYNNEI.

The J gene is TRBJ2-7, the V gene TRBV7-8, with D possibly being TRBD2 (5 bases). Germline V lookup: CDR1 SGHVS, CDR2 FQNEAQ. V lost 3 bases and J 4 bases, leaving 10 bases between the germline ends. This CDR3 spans 13 amino acids. The CDR3 DNA follows: TGTGCCAGCAGCTTTAACGGGGTGTACGAGCAGTACTTC. Amino acid sequence: CASSFNGVYEQYF.

The chain has TRBV5-1 and TRBJ2-5; weak D call: TRBD2 (5 bases). Germline V gene lookup returns CDR1 SGHRS and CDR2 YFSETQ. V was trimmed by 4 bases and J by 5 bases, leaving 12 bases between them. This CDR3 spans 13 amino acids. For the CDR3, the DNA is TGCGCCAGCAGCACCGAGGGTCTCGAGACCCAGTACTTC. Protein: CASSTEGLETQYF.

The chain joins TRBV5-4 to TRBJ1-6, with D possibly being TRBD1 (5 bases). V lost 0 bases and J lost 10, with 17 bases in between. The germline CDR1 and CDR2 sequences are SGHNT and YYREEE (reference sequence). There are 16 residues in the CDR3. The CDR3, as DNA: TGTGCCAGCAGCTTGGCCCGGTTGCAGGGCCCATCACCCCTCCACTTT. It codes for CASSLARLQGPSPLHF.

The chain has TRBV5-1 and TRBJ2-7; D is possibly TRBD1 or TRBD2 (5 bases each). CDR1 and CDR2 from the germline V gene are SGHRS and YFSETQ. The germline V and J ends were trimmed by 0 bases and 2 bases, with 30 bases remaining between them. There are 21 residues in the CDR3. The CDR3 region has the DNA TGCGCCAGCAGCTTGGACACGGGGACCTCCGTTATGGCAAACCCCCCCTACGAGCAGTACGTC. Translated, it gives CASSLDTGTSVMANPPYEQYV.

The gene calls are TRBV27 and TRBJ2-1; tentative D call: TRBD2 (6 bases). The CDR3 loop spans 13 amino acids. The V gene lost 5 bases and the J gene lost 10 bases, with 15 bases spanning the gap. Germline V gene data show CDR1 as MNHEY and CDR2 as SMNVEV (reference sequence). The CDR3 coding sequence is TGTGCCAGCAGTCCCTCGGGGGTCCGGGAGCAGTTCTTC. Amino acids: CASSPSGVREQFF.

The chain has TRBV19 and TRBJ1-2, with D uncertain. Germline-derived CDR1 and CDR2 are LNHDA and SQIVND (reference sequence). Trimming took 4 bases from V and 5 from J, leaving 11 bases between them. This CDR3 spans 13 amino acids. Here the CDR3 DNA reads TGTGCCAGTAGTACCGACACAGAATATGGCTACACCTTC. As protein: CASSTDTEYGYTF.

This chain joins TRBV3-1 and TRBJ2-2; 11 positions match TRBD2. The CDR3 has 16 amino acids. Trimming at V came to 1 base and at J to 6 bases, leaving 4 bases not matched to a gene. Germline V gene lookup returns CDR1 LGHDT and CDR2 YNNKEL (reference sequence). The CDR3 coding sequence is TGTGCCAGCAGCCAAGGGGGACTAGCGGCCCCCGGGGAGCTGTTTTTT. It translates to CASSQGGLAAPGELFF. Full variable domain (remainder filled in from reference TRBV3-1 and TRBJ2-2): DTAVSQTPKYLVTQMGNDKSIKCEQNLGHDTMYWYKQDSKKFLKIMFSYNNKELIINETVPNRFSPKSPDKAHLNLHINSLELGDSAVYFCASSQGGLAAPGELFFGEGSRLTVL.

The rearrangement joins TRBV12-3 or TRBV12-4 to TRBJ2-7; unclear D gene. The CDR3 spans 12 residues. V lost 6 bases and J 2 bases, leaving 8 bases between the germline ends. The CDR3 loop reads CASSQSAYEQYF. In DNA, the CDR3 is TGTGCCAGCAGCCAATCAGCCTACGAGCAGTACTTC.

The chain combines TRBV20-1 with TRBJ2-3, with D tentatively TRBD1 or TRBD2 (5 bases each). The CDR3 totals 15 residues. CDR1 is DFQATT and CDR2 is SNEGSKA in the germline V gene (reference sequence). The V end was cut by 0 bases, the J end by 6 bases, with 16 bases between. The CDR3 nucleotides read TGCAGTGCTAGAGATGGTTCGGGGCCATCGGATACGCAGTATTTT. Translated, it gives CSARDGSGPSDTQYF.

The V gene is TRBV12-5, the J gene TRBJ2-7, with D hard to call. CDR1 is LGHNT and CDR2 is FRNRAP in the germline V gene. The CDR3 sequence is 16 residues long. V lost 0 bases to trimming and J lost 3 bases, with 15 bases between them. The DNA for the CDR3 is TGTGCTAGTGGTTTGGTCCTCAATCTAGGAAACTACGAGCAGTACTTC. Translated, it gives CASGLVLNLGNYEQYF.

This chain uses TRBV29-1 with TRBJ2-3; TRBD1 matches at 8 bases. The CDR3 runs 13 residues. V shed 6 bases, J shed 3 bases, and the junction held 5 bases outside the gene matches. The germline gives CDR1 SQVTM, CDR2 ANQGSEA. CDR3 loop: CSVDRAGTDTQYF. DNA of the CDR3: TGCAGCGTGGACAGGGCAGGGACAGATACGCAGTATTTT.

V and J are TRBV7-9 and TRBJ2-1; TRBD2 aligns across 9 bases. Losses at the gene ends were 3 bases for V and 5 bases for J; bases not matched to a gene: 5. The CDR3 extends over 15 amino acids. CDR1 and CDR2 (germline): SEHNR, FQNEAQ (reference sequence). The CDR3 nucleotides are TGTGCCAGCAGCTTGGGACTAGCAGTCGACAATGAGCAGTTCTTC. Its protein product is CASSLGLAVDNEQFF.

The chain carries TRBV3-1 and TRBJ2-7; 7 bases line up with TRBD1. Unmatched junction bases numbered 9, after V lost 5 bases and J lost 5 bases. CDR3 size: 14 residues. The germline gives CDR1 LGHDT, CDR2 YNNKEL (reference sequence). The chain's CDR3 is CASSFSRGSDEQYF. The CDR3 nucleotides read TGTGCCAGCAGCTTCTCCAGGGGGTCGGACGAGCAGTACTTC.

The rearrangement uses TRBV13 and TRBJ2-3; 8 nucleotides agree with TRBD1. Per the germline V gene, CDR1 is PRHDT and CDR2 is FYEKMQ (reference sequence). V was pared by 6 bases and J by 2 bases, with 10 bases of the junction left unmatched. The CDR3 is 16 residues long. CDR3 in amino acids: CASRPDRAGATDTQYF. The CDR3 nucleotides read TGTGCCAGCAGGCCGGACAGGGCAGGGGCCACAGATACGCAGTATTTT. The full variable domain, rest sourced from reference TRBV13 and TRBJ2-3, is AAGVIQSPRHLIKEKRETATLKCYPIPRHDTVYWYQQGPGQDPQFLISFYEKMQSDKGSIPDRFSAQQFSDYHSELNMSSLELGDSALYFCASRPDRAGATDTQYFGPGTRLTVL.

This chain connects TRBV29-1 to TRBJ1-2; weak D call: TRBD1 (5 bases). The CDR3 contains 11 residues. Looked up from germline, CDR1 is SQVTM and CDR2 is ANQGSEA. CDR3 region: CTSVGGYGYTF. In nucleotides, the CDR3 is TGCACCAGCGTCGGGGGCTATGGCTACACCTTC.